One and the same sample provided the 3 T cell receptor beta chains below, sequenced in a study of T cell responses to AZD1222 COVID-19 vaccine. Some clones are missing from TCRdb's copy, which holds only in-frame ones; the method was immunoSEQ multiplex PCR. The sample lists 140,000 to 150,000 clones; approximately 94% were seen once. Specimen: peripheral blood, collected on day 0 of AZD1222 vaccination. The receptors derive from an adult in good health.

This clone has just one count. V usage is TRBV10-1 and J usage is TRBJ2-7, with TRBD1 matching 7 bases. The CDR3 spans 15 residues. V shed 0 bases, J shed 4 bases, and the junction held 6 bases outside the gene matches. Germline V CDR1 and CDR2: WNHNN, SYGVQD (reference sequence). DNA for the CDR3: TGCGCCAGCAGTGAGTCCTCGACAGGGACGTACGAGCAGTACTTC. Translation gives CASSESSTGTYEQYF.

V and J are TRBV20-1 and TRBJ2-3; no firm D call. Germline-derived CDR1 and CDR2 are DFQATT and SNEGSKA (reference sequence). This CDR3 region has 14 residues. V was pared by 3 bases and J by 0 bases, with 10 bases between. CDR3 bases: TGCAGTGCTAGTAGACAAGTCAGCACAGATACGCAGTATTTT. This sequence encodes CSASRQVSTDTQYF.

The chain couples TRBV5-5 to TRBJ2-3; tentatively, D is TRBD1 or TRBD2 (6 bases each). Germline loops: CDR1 SGHKS, CDR2 YYEKEE (reference sequence). V was clipped by 3 bases and J by 5 bases, with 16 bases between them. CDR3 length: 15 residues. The CDR3 protein is CASSWGALVRDTQYF. The CDR3 nucleotides read TGTGCCAGCAGCTGGGGGGCACTAGTCAGAGATACGCAGTATTTT.